The rows below give T cell receptor beta chains drawn from one sample of a study of blood T cell repertoires in COVID-19. Clones were sequenced by immunoSEQ multiplex PCR, and TCRdb holds only the in-frame ones, with some missing. The data contain around 50,000 clones, approximately 80% of them seen just once; the ten biggest clones take up around 50%. The sample consisted of peripheral blood. These receptors came from a man in his sixties or seventies with acute or convalescent COVID-19. Both conserved end residues are part of each CDR3. The D gene is left open where the match is weak. A clone size is listed for some rows: how often the clone was seen (once, few, many), or a class if it is expanded.

J gene,V gene,clone size,D gene,CDR3 protein,CDR3 DNA
TRBJ2-1,TRBV20-1,-,TRBD1,CSAAHRGEQFF,TGCAGTGCGGCCCACAGGGGTGAGCAGTTCTTC
TRBJ1-5,TRBV21-1,-,-,CASSILRWGHSNQPQHF,TGTGCCAGCAGCATTCTGAGATGGGGGCATAGCAATCAGCCCCAGCATTTT
TRBJ1-2,TRBV5-4,-,-,CASSFPGFDGYTF,TGTGCCAGCAGCTTTCCAGGGTTTGATGGCTACACCTTC
TRBJ1-6,TRBV5-4,-,TRBD1,CASSWDRENSPLHF,TGTGCCAGCAGCTGGGACAGGGAGAATTCACCCCTCCACTTT
TRBJ1-4,TRBV30,-,-,CAWSPAAAANEKLFF,TGTGCCTGGAGCCCCGCGGCAGCCGCTAATGAAAAACTGTTTTTT
TRBJ2-7,TRBV10-3,-,TRBD2,CAISAPGLEAYEQYF,TGTGCCATCAGCGCCCCCGGACTAGAGGCCTACGAGCAGTACTTC
TRBJ2-1,TRBV7-2,-,TRBD2,CASSRRGSPLSYNEQFF,TGTGCCAGCAGCCGGCGGGGGAGTCCGCTCTCCTACAATGAGCAGTTCTTC
TRBJ2-5,TRBV9,-,-,CASSVGLGLAETQYF,TGTGCCAGCAGCGTAGGCTTAGGACTCGCAGAGACCCAGTACTTC
TRBJ2-6,TRBV11-2,-,-,CASSFRAGGANVLTF,TGTGCCAGCAGCTTCAGGGCTGGTGGGGCCAACGTCCTGACTTTC
TRBJ1-4,TRBV25-1,-,-,CASSSLSRDIFGNEKLFF,TGTGCCAGCAGTTCCTTGTCCCGGGACATTTTTGGTAATGAAAAACTGTTTTTT
TRBJ1-2,TRBV30,-,TRBD1,CAWSRNRGGYGYTF,TGTGCCTGGAGCCGAAACAGGGGCGGCTATGGCTACACCTTC
TRBJ2-1,TRBV7-3,-,-,CASSLQGGRAFHEQFF,TGTGCCAGCAGCTTACAAGGGGGGAGGGCCTTCCATGAGCAGTTCTTC
TRBJ1-1,TRBV30,-,TRBD1,CAWSRDRDAFF,TGTGCCTGGAGTCGAGACAGGGACGCTTTCTTT
TRBJ1-2,TRBV5-1,-,-,CASSLAANYGYTF,TGCGCCAGCAGCTTGGCTGCTAACTATGGCTACACCTTC
TRBJ2-1,TRBV5-4,few,-,CASSLGELQADEQFF,TGTGCCAGCAGCTTAGGGGAACTCCAGGCCGATGAGCAGTTCTTC
TRBJ1-1,TRBV7-2,-,TRBD1,CASSLSTGGVNTEAFF,TGTGCCAGCAGCTTATCAACAGGGGGGGTGAACACTGAAGCTTTCTTT
TRBJ2-7,TRBV6-5,-,-,CASRRAAAGDYEQYF,TGTGCCAGCAGAAGGGCAGCGGCAGGGGACTACGAGCAGTACTTC
TRBJ2-1,TRBV2,few,-,CASNTGNGEQFF,TGTGCCAGCAACACAGGGAATGGGGAGCAGTTCTTC
TRBJ2-3,TRBV5-6,-,TRBD2,CASSIPSGDLLYTDTQYF,TGTGCCAGCAGCATCCCAAGCGGGGACCTCCTATACACAGATACGCAGTATTTT
TRBJ1-2,TRBV19,-,TRBD1,CASSSDRVYGYTF,TGTGCCAGTAGTTCCGACAGGGTTTATGGCTACACCTTC
TRBJ1-2,TRBV27,once,-,CASSLSEQSKSYTF,TGTGCCAGCAGTTTATCTGAACAGTCCAAGAGCTACACCTTC
TRBJ2-5,TRBV7-9,-,-,CASSLPGRGAETQYF,TGTGCCAGCAGCTTACCGGGACGGGGGGCAGAGACCCAGTACTTC
TRBJ1-1,TRBV19,-,-,CASSIDLDSTEAFF,TGTGCCAGTAGTATAGATCTGGACAGCACTGAAGCTTTCTTT
TRBJ1-1,TRBV18,-,-,CASLVRETEAFF,TGTGCCAGCTTAGTTAGAGAGACTGAAGCTTTCTTT
TRBJ1-2,TRBV14,-,-,CASSQDSARYSGYTF,TGTGCCAGCAGCCAAGACAGCGCCCGCTATTCCGGCTACACCTTC
TRBJ2-7,TRBV7-9,-,-,CASSSRRDEQYF,TGTGCCAGCAGCTCTAGACGGGACGAGCAGTACTTC
TRBJ2-1,TRBV3-1/TRBV3-2,-,TRBD2,CASSQHFSGGPRDEQFF,TGTGCCAGCAGCCAACATTTTAGCGGGGGGCCACGGGATGAGCAGTTCTTC
TRBJ2-7,TRBV5-1,-,TRBD1,CASSVSNSGTGGVEQYF,TGCGCCAGCAGCGTCTCTAACTCCGGGACAGGAGGGGTCGAGCAGTACTTC
TRBJ2-5,TRBV9,-,-,CASSVSSGLQETQYF,TGTGCCAGCAGCGTCTCCTCGGGACTTCAAGAGACCCAGTACTTC
TRBJ1-1,TRBV29-1,-,-,CSVEVDSNTEAFF,TGCAGCGTTGAAGTCGACAGTAACACTGAAGCTTTCTTT
TRBJ1-2,TRBV6-5,-,-,CASRRGPSRNYGYTF,TGTGCCAGCAGGCGGGGACCTTCGAGGAACTATGGCTACACCTTC
TRBJ2-2,TRBV11-3,-,-,CASSSSLATNTGELFF,TGTGCCAGCAGCTCTTCTCTAGCGACGAACACCGGGGAGCTGTTTTTT
TRBJ1-5,TRBV30,-,-,CASSGGYNQPQHF,TGTGCCTCCTCGGGGGGCTATAATCAGCCCCAGCATTTT
TRBJ1-1,TRBV4-3,-,TRBD1,CASSQDLGTATEAFF,TGCGCCAGCAGCCAAGATTTAGGGACAGCCACTGAAGCTTTCTTT
TRBJ2-7,TRBV27,once,TRBD1,CASRTGTGGIYEQYF,TGTGCCAGCAGAACCGGGACAGGGGGCATCTACGAGCAGTACTTC
TRBJ2-5,TRBV7-6,few,TRBD2,CASSLEGEVAGELRETQYF,TGTGCCAGCAGCTTAGAAGGGGAGGTAGCGGGAGAGTTGAGAGAGACCCAGTACTTC
TRBJ1-2,TRBV4-1,few,TRBD1,CASSPAGQGAYGYTF,TGCGCCAGCAGCCCCGCGGGACAGGGGGCCTATGGCTACACCTTC
TRBJ1-1,TRBV30,-,-,CAWGDMGGNTEAFF,TGTGCCTGGGGGGACATGGGGGGAAACACTGAAGCTTTCTTT
TRBJ2-7,TRBV28,-,-,CASSSLVLYEQYF,TGTGCCAGCAGTTCTCTAGTTCTCTACGAGCAGTACTTC
TRBJ1-3,TRBV4-2,-,-,CASSQDPRGRNTIYF,TGTGCCAGCAGCCAAGACCCGAGGGGGAGAAACACCATATATTTT
TRBJ2-7,TRBV5-1,-,TRBD1,CASSPGQGRYYEQYF,TGCGCCAGCAGCCCCGGACAGGGCCGCTACTACGAGCAGTACTTC
TRBJ1-5,TRBV5-6,-,TRBD1,CASSLRTGGSWPQHF,TGTGCCAGCAGCTTGAGGACAGGGGGTTCGTGGCCCCAGCATTTT
TRBJ2-1,TRBV7-8,-,TRBD2,CASSLGRRLREGRGNEQFF,TGTGCCAGCAGCTTAGGAAGAAGGTTGCGGGAGGGCCGCGGGAATGAGCAGTTCTTC
TRBJ1-4,TRBV9,-,-,CASSVGDEKLFF,TGTGCCAGCAGCGTAGGAGATGAAAAACTGTTTTTT
TRBJ2-2,TRBV5-4,-,TRBD2,CASSIRLAGAGELFF,TGTGCCAGCAGCATCCGACTAGCGGGAGCCGGGGAGCTGTTTTTT
TRBJ2-7,TRBV7-9,-,-,CASSQEGEVSYEQYF,TGTGCCAGCAGCCAAGAAGGGGAGGTGTCCTACGAGCAGTACTTC
TRBJ1-5,TRBV30,-,-,CAWSVLGSNQPQHF,TGTGCCTGGAGTGTACTAGGATCTAATCAGCCCCAGCATTTT
TRBJ2-2,TRBV5-1,-,TRBD1,CASSSGQGETGELFF,TGCGCCAGCAGCTCTGGACAGGGGGAGACCGGGGAGCTGTTTTTT
TRBJ2-7,TRBV9,-,-,CASSVATGRYEQYF,TGTGCCAGCAGCGTAGCGACGGGGAGGTACGAGCAGTACTTC
TRBJ1-5,TRBV15,-,-,CATSMLRQPQHF,TGTGCCACCAGCATGCTCAGACAGCCCCAGCATTTT
TRBJ2-7,TRBV5-1,once,TRBD2,CASSLTSEGFYGEQYF,TGCGCCAGCAGCTTGACTAGCGAAGGCTTCTACGGCGAGCAGTACTTC
TRBJ1-4,TRBV28,-,TRBD1,CASSQVGQGSEKLFF,TGTGCCAGCAGTCAAGTAGGACAGGGGAGCGAAAAACTGTTTTTT
TRBJ1-2,TRBV9,-,TRBD1,CASSVGARTGNTNYGYTF,TGTGCCAGCAGCGTAGGGGCTCGGACAGGAAATACTAACTATGGCTACACCTTC
TRBJ2-7,TRBV11-3,-,TRBD1,CASSLGQGRYEQYF,TGTGCCAGCAGCTTAGGACAGGGGAGATACGAGCAGTACTTC
TRBJ1-2,TRBV5-1,-,TRBD1,CASSSTGDLGDGYTF,TGCGCCAGCAGCTCGACAGGGGACCTGGGGGATGGCTACACCTTC
TRBJ2-3,TRBV21-1,-,-,CASSSRSPGLWTTDTQYF,TGTGCCAGCAGCTCTCGATCTCCCGGACTCTGGACCACAGATACGCAGTATTTT